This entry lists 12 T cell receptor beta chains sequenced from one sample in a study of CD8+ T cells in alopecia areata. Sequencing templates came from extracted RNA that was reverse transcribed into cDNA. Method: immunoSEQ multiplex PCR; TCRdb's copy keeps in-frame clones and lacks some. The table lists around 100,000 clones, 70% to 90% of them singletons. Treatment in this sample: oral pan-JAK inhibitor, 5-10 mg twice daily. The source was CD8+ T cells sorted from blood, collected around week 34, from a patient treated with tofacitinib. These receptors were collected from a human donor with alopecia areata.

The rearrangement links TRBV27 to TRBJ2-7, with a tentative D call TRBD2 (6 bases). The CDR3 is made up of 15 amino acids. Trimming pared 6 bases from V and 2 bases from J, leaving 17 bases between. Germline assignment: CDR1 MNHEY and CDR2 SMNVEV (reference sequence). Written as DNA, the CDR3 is TGTGCCAGCAGCTTAACCGGGACTGGAGCCTACGAGCAGTACTTC. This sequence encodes CASSLTGTGAYEQYF.

The CDR3 region has the DNA TGTGCCAGCAGCTTAGAAAGGGGGCGGGCCTACGAGCAGTACTTC. It specifies CASSLERGRAYEQYF. V gene TRBV7-2 combines with J gene TRBJ2-7, with TRBD1 matching over 7 bases. The CDR3 runs 15 residues. Trimming at V came to 1 base and at J to 2 bases, leaving 5 bases not matched to a gene. Germline assignment: CDR1 SGHTA and CDR2 FQGNSA.

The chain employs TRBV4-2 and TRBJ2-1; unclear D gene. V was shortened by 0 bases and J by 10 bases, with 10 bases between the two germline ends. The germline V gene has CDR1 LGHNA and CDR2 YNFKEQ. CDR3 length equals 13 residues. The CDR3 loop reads CASSQDMVGEQFF. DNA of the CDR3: TGTGCCAGCAGCCAAGATATGGTTGGGGAGCAGTTCTTC.

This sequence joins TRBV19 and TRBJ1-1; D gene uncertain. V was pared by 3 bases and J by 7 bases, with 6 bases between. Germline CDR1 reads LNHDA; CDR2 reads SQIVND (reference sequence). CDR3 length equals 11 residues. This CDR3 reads CASSMRVEAFF. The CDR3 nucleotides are TGTGCCAGTAGTATGAGGGTTGAAGCTTTCTTT. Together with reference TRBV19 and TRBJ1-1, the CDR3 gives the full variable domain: DGGITQSPKYLFRKEGQNVTLSCEQNLNHDAMYWYRQDPGQGLRLIYYSQIVNDFQKGDIAEGYSVSREKKESFPLTVTSAQKNPTAFYLCASSMRVEAFFGQGTRLTVV.

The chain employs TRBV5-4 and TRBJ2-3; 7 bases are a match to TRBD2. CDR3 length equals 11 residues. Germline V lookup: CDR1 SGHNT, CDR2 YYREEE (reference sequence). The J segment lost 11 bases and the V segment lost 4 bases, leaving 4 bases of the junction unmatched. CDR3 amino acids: CASSPGGGQYF. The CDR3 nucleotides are TGTGCCAGCAGCCCGGGGGGTGGGCAGTATTTT.

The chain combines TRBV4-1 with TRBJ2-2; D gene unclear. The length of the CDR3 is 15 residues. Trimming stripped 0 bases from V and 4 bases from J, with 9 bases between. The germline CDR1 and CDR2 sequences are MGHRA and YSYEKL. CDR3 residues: CASSQDGRGTGELFF. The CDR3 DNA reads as TGCGCCAGCAGCCAAGACGGACGTGGCACCGGGGAGCTGTTTTTT.

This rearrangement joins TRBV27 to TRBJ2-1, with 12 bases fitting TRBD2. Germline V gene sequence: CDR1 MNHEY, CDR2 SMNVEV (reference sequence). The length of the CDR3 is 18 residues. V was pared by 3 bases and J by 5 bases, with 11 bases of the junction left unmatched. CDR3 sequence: CASSFHARTSGEDNEQFF. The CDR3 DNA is TGTGCCAGCAGTTTCCATGCCAGGACTAGCGGGGAAGACAATGAGCAGTTCTTC.

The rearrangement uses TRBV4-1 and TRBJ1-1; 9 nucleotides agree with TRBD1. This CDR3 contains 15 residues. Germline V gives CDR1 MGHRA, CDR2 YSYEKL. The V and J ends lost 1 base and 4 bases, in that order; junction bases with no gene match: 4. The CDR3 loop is CASSQGDRESTEAFF. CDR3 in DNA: TGCGCCAGCAGCCAAGGGGACAGGGAGAGCACTGAAGCTTTCTTT.

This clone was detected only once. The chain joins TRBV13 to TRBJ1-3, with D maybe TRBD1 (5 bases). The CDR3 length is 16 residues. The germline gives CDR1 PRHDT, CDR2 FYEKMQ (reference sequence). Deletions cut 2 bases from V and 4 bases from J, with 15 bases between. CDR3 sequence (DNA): TGTGCCAGCAGCTTACCCCAGGGAGAGTCCGGAAACACCATATATTTT. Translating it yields CASSLPQGESGNTIYF.

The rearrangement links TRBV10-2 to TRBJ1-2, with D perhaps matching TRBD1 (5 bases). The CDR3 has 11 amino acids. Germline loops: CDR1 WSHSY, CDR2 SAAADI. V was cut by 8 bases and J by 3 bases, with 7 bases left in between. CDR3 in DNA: TGCGCCAGCGGGGACTACTATGGCTACACCTTC. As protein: CASGDYYGYTF.

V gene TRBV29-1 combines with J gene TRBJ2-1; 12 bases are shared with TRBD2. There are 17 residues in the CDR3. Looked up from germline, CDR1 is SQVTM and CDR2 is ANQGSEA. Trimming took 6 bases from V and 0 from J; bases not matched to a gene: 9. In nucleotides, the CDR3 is TGCAGCGTATACGGGACTAGCGGGTGGAGCTCCTACAATGAGCAGTTCTTC. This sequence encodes CSVYGTSGWSSYNEQFF.

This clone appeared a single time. The CDR3 region is CASSFAGTQYF. DNA for the CDR3: TGTGCCAGCAGCTTCGCAGGGACTCAGTACTTC. The V and J genes are TRBV7-9 and TRBJ2-7, with a possible D match to TRBD2 (6 bases). CDR3 size: 11 residues. Germline lookup yields CDR1 SEHNR and CDR2 FQNEAQ (reference sequence). The germline V and J ends were trimmed by 3 bases and 10 bases, with 10 bases remaining between them.